The 18 T cell receptor beta chains below all came from one sample that was sequenced in a study of response to subunit inactivated influenza vaccine. TCRdb re-analysed the RT-PCR reads in MiXCR, keeping a single row per CDR3 protein. This table holds about 520,000 distinct CDR3 sequences, about 25% found once. The sample was CD4+ T cells sorted from PBMCs, taken more than 4 days after vaccination. Source of these receptors: a man aged 45-65 years who received an inactivated influenza vaccine.

The chain is built from TRBV5-1 and TRBJ2-3; D gene ambiguous. Per the germline V gene, CDR1 is SGHRS and CDR2 is YFSETQ. The CDR3 runs to 15 residues. Between the trimmed V and J ends, which lost 0 bases and 0 bases, there was a span of 8 bases. CDR3 nucleotide sequence: TGCGCCAGCAGCTTGGCGGACCGAAGCACAGATACGCAGTATTTT. It specifies CASSLADRSTDTQYF.

This chain joins TRBV5-1 and TRBJ2-2; D possibly corresponds to TRBD2 (5 bases). Trimming took 0 bases from V and 2 from J, leaving 11 bases between them. Germline V CDR1 and CDR2: SGHRS, YFSETQ. CDR3 length: 16 amino acids. CDR3 in DNA: TGCGCCAGCAGCTTGGTAGCGACAACCAACACCGGGGAGCTGTTTTTT. It encodes CASSLVATTNTGELFF.

Here the CDR3 reads CASSEFGRENEQYF. The CDR3 bases are TGCGCCAGCAGTGAGTTTGGCAGGGAGAACGAGCAGTACTTC. The rearrangement joins TRBV10-1 to TRBJ2-7; D possibly uses TRBD1 or TRBD2 (5 bases each). The V gene's germline CDR1 is WNHNN and CDR2 SYGVQD (reference sequence). The CDR3 spans 14 residues. The germline V and J ends were trimmed by 1 base and 5 bases, with 12 bases remaining between them.

The chain carries TRBV12-3 or TRBV12-4 and TRBJ2-1; the match to TRBD2 covers 8 bases. V trimming: 6 bases; J trimming: 9 bases; junction bases outside the gene matches: 13. The CDR3 is made up of 15 amino acids. The DNA for the CDR3 is TGTGCCAGCAGCCAACAACCGGGGGGGAGAGCTGAGCAGTTCTTC. Residues: CASSQQPGGRAEQFF.

This clonotype has only a few counts. The chain is built from TRBV20-1 and TRBJ2-5; 7 bases are a match to TRBD2. Unmatched junction bases numbered 3, after V lost 7 bases and J lost 1 base. The CDR3 is 12 amino acids. CDR1 and CDR2 from the germline V gene are DFQATT and SNEGSKA (reference sequence). The CDR3: CSGGLSQETQYF. In DNA form, the CDR3 reads TGCAGTGGGGGACTATCCCAAGAGACCCAGTACTTC.

This clonotype has more than one count but fewer than ten. V usage is TRBV7-2 and J usage is TRBJ2-7; 8 nucleotides agree with TRBD1. The V gene's germline CDR1 is SGHTA and CDR2 FQGNSA. The CDR3 is 15 amino acids. Trimming at V came to 5 bases and at J to 2 bases, leaving 8 bases not matched to a gene. CDR3: CASSITPGGAYEQYF. The CDR3 nucleotides are TGTGCCAGCAGCATAACCCCAGGGGGCGCCTACGAGCAGTACTTC.

Ten or more counts support this clonotype. The chain couples TRBV5-1 to TRBJ1-1; tentatively, D is TRBD1 (5 bases). Trimming took off 4 bases at V and 11 bases at J, with 24 bases between the two ends. The CDR3 extends over 15 amino acids. CDR1 is SGHRS and CDR2 is YFSETQ in the germline V gene. CDR3 residues: CASSLFSTDQGAAFF. The CDR3 DNA is TGCGCCAGCAGCCTCTTCTCTACGGACCAGGGCGCGGCTTTCTTT.

This clonotype was seen more than once but under ten times. This rearrangement joins TRBV12-3 or TRBV12-4 to TRBJ2-1; no definite D call. The CDR3 covers 15 residues. Trimming pared 11 bases from V and 0 bases from J, leaving 17 bases between. CDR3 in amino acids: CAAALGRSSYNEQFF. The CDR3 nucleotides read TGTGCCGCGGCTCTGGGCAGGAGCTCCTACAATGAGCAGTTCTTC.

Notes on this clonotype: At one end the junction does not follow the germline gene, possibly because of a read error. The CDR3 DNA follows: TGTGCCATCAGTTTAAAGGGAGGGAACGAGCAGTACTTC. Protein: CAISLKGGNEQYF. This chain uses TRBV12-3 or TRBV12-4 with TRBJ2-7; 7 bases line up with TRBD2. CDR3 size: 13 residues.

This clonotype was detected a few times. The chain couples TRBV6-1 to TRBJ2-2; 10 bases are a match to TRBD1. The CDR3 length is 15 residues. After removal of 6 bases from V and 7 bases from J, the junction contained 8 bases not matched to a gene. Germline lookup yields CDR1 MNHNS and CDR2 SASEGT. The CDR3 DNA reads as TGTGCCAGCAGCACCGGACAGGGGGGGATCGGGGAGCTGTTTTTT. Its protein is CASSTGQGGIGELFF.

This clonotype was found a few times. The rearrangement uses TRBV10-3 and TRBJ2-7, with D unclear. CDR3 length: 12 residues. V lost 5 bases, J lost 9 bases, and 14 bases lay in between. Germline assignment: CDR1 ENHRY and CDR2 SYGVKD. CDR3 protein: CAISQASASQYF. CDR3 nucleotide sequence: TGTGCCATCAGTCAAGCTTCAGCGTCGCAGTACTTC.

The chain recombines TRBV12-3 or TRBV12-4 with TRBJ1-4; D possibly corresponds to TRBD1 (5 bases). The CDR3 spans 13 residues. The ends were cut back, 1 base at V and 15 bases at J, with 15 bases in the middle. DNA of the CDR3: TGTGCCAGCAGTTTAGTTCGGGACCGCCGGGTGTTTTTT. Its protein is CASSLVRDRRVFF.

The chain recombines TRBV20-1 with TRBJ2-3, with D possibly matching TRBD1 (5 bases). The germline gives CDR1 DFQATT, CDR2 SNEGSKA (reference sequence). V lost 0 bases and J lost 8, with 24 bases in between. The CDR3 has 17 residues. The CDR3 is CSARDWLPEGARGTQYF. CDR3 DNA: TGCAGTGCTAGAGATTGGTTGCCGGAAGGGGCCCGAGGTACGCAGTATTTT.

The rearrangement uses TRBV5-1 and TRBJ1-6; D ambiguous. The CDR3 runs to 12 residues. Germline V gene lookup returns CDR1 SGHRS and CDR2 YFSETQ. V lost 0 bases and J lost 14, with 9 bases in between. The CDR3 loop is CASSLGGTSLHF. CDR3 bases: TGCGCCAGCAGCTTGGGAGGTACTTCCCTCCACTTT.

This clonotype was observed a handful of times. The chain recombines TRBV7-8 with TRBJ2-7, with TRBD2 as a possible D gene (5 bases). V lost 5 bases and J lost 7, with 18 bases in between. This CDR3 region has 14 residues. Germline V gives CDR1 SGHVS, CDR2 FQNEAQ. The CDR3 reads CASSRATGLWEQYF. CDR3 coding DNA: TGTGCCAGCAGCCGAGCTACGGGGTTATGGGAGCAGTACTTC. Using reference TRBV7-8 and TRBJ2-7 for the parts outside the CDR3, the full variable domain is GAGVSQSPRYKVAKRGQDVALRCDPISGHVSLFWYQQALGQGPEFLTYFQNEAQLDKSGLPSDRFFAERPEGSVSTLKIQRTQQEDSAVYLCASSRATGLWEQYFGPGTRLTVT.

This clonotype was recorded a few times. The CDR3 protein is CASSQDAQFNNYGYTF. CDR3 DNA: TGCGCCAGCAGCCAAGATGCTCAGTTTAATAACTATGGCTACACCTTC. This chain links TRBV4-3 with TRBJ1-2; D gene uncertain. The germline V gene has CDR1 LGHNA and CDR2 YSLEER. V lost 0 bases, J lost 1 base, and 12 bases lay in between. This CDR3 spans 16 amino acids.

A few counts support this clonotype. The CDR3 DNA reads TGTGCAAGTCGCTCCCGGGACCAGGGCGAGCAAGAGACCCAGTACTTC. Translating it yields CASRSRDQGEQETQYF. V usage is TRBV12-2 and J usage is TRBJ2-5; TRBD1, as called in the table, went unchecked against the DNA. TRBV12-2 is a listed pseudogene. CDR3 size: 16 residues.

This clonotype was recorded a few times. The V call is TRBV24-1, the J call TRBJ2-1; D perhaps matches TRBD1 (6 bases). Between the trimmed V and J ends, which lost 10 bases and 5 bases, there was a span of 14 bases. CDR1 and CDR2 from the germline V gene are KGHDR and SFDVKD. This CDR3 is built from 13 residues. In DNA form, the CDR3 reads TGTGCCACTAAGGACAGCATCAACAATGAGCAGTTCTTC. Residues: CATKDSINNEQFF.